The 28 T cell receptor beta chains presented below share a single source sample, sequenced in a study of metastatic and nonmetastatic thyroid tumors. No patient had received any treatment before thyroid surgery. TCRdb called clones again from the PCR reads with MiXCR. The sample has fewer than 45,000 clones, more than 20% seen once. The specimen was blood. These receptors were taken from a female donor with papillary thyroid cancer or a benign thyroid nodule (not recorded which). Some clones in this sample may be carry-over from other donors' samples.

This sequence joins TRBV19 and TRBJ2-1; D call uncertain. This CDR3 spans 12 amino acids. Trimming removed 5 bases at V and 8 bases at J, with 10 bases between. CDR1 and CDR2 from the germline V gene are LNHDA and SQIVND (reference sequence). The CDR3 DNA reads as TGTGCCAGTAGTTCCTACAGAGATGAGCAGTTCTTC. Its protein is CASSSYRDEQFF.

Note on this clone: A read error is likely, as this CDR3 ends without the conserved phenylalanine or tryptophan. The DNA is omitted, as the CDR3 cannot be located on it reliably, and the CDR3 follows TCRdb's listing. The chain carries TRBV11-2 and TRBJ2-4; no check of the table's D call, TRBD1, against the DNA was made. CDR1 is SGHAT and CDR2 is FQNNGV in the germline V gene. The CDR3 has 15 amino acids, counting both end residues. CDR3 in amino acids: CASSLGATQGNIKYL.

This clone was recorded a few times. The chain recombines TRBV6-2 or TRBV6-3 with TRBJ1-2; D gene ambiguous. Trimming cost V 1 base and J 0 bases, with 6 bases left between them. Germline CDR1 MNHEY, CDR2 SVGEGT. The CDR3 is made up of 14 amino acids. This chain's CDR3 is CASSYWKSNYGYTF. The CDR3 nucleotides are TGTGCCAGCAGTTACTGGAAGTCTAACTATGGCTACACCTTC.

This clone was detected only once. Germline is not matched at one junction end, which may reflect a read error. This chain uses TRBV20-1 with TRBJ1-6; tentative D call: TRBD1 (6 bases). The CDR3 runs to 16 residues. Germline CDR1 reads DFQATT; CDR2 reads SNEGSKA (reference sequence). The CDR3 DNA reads TGCGGTGCTAGATACCCCGGGGGCGCGGGTAATTCACCCCTCCACTTT. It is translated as CGARYPGGAGNSPLHF.

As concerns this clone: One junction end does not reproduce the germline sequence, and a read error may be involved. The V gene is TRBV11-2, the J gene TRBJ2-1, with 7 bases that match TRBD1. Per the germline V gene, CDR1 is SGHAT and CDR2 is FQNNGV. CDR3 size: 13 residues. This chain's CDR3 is CASILGTVNEHFF. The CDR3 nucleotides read TGTGCCAGCATCTTAGGGACAGTTAACGAGCATTTCTTC.

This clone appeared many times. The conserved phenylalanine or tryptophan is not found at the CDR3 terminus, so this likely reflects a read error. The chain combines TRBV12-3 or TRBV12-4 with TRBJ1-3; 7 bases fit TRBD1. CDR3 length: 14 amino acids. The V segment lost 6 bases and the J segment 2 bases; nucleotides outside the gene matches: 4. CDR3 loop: CASSETGPGNTIYL. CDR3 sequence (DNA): TGTGCCAGCAGCGAGACAGGGCCTGGAAACACCATATATCTT.

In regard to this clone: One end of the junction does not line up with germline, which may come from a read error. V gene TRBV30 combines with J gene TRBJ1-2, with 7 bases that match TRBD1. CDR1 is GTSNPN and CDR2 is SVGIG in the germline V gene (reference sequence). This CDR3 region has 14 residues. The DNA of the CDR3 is TGTGCCTGGAGTGTAACGGCGCAGGGGGATGGCTACACATTC. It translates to CAWSVTAQGDGYTF.

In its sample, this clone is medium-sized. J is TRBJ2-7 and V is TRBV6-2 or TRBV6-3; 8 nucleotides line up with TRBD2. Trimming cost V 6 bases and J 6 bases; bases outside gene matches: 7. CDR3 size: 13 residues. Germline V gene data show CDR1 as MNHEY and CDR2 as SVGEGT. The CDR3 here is CASRNSGRPEQYF. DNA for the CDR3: TGTGCCAGCAGAAACAGCGGGAGACCCGAGCAGTACTTC.

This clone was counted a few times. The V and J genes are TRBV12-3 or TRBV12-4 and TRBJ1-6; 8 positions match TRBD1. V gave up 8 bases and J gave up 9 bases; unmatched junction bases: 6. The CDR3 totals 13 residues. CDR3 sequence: CASGPGGGSPLHF. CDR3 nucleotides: TGTGCCAGCGGTCCAGGGGGCGGTTCACCCCTCCACTTT.

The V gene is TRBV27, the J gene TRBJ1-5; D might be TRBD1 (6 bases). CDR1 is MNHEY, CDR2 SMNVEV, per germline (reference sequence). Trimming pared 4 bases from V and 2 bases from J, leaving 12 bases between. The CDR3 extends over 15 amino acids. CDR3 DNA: TGTGCCAGCAGTTACGGGGGGCCTGGCAATCAGCCCCAGCATTTT. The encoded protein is CASSYGGPGNQPQHF.

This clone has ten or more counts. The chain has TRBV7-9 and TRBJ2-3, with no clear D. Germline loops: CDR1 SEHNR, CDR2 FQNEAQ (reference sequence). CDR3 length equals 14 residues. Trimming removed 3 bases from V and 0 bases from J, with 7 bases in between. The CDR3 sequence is CASSFGPSTDTQYF. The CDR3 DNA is TGTGCCAGCAGCTTTGGTCCCAGCACAGATACGCAGTATTTT.

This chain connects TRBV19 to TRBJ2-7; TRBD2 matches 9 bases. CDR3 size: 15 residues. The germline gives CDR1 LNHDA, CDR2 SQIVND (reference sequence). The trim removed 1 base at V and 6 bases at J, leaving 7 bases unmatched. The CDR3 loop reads CASSIVKREVGEQYF. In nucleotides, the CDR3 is TGTGCCAGTAGTATAGTTAAGCGGGAGGTCGGCGAGCAGTACTTC. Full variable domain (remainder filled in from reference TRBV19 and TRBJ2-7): DGGITQSPKYLFRKEGQNVTLSCEQNLNHDAMYWYRQDPGQGLRLIYYSQIVNDFQKGDIAEGYSVSREKKESFPLTVTSAQKNPTAFYLCASSIVKREVGEQYFGPGTRLTVT.

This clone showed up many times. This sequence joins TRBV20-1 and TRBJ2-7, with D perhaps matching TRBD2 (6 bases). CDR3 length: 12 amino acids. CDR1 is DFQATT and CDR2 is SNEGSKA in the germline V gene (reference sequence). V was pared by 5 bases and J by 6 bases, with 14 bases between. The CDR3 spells CSARRGPLEQYF. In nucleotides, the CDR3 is TGCAGTGCTCGGCGGGGACCCCTCGAGCAGTACTTC.

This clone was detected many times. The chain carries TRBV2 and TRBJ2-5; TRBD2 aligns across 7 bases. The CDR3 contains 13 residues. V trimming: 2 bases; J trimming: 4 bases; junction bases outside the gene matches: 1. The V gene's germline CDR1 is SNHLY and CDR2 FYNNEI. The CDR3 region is CASSESSGETQYF. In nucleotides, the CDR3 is TGTGCCAGCAGTGAATCTAGCGGAGAGACCCAGTACTTC.

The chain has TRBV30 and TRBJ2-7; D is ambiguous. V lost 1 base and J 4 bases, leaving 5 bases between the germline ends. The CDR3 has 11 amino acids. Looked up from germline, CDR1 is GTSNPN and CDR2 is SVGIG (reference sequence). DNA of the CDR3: TGTGCCTGGAGTGCCAGGTACGAGCAGTACTTC. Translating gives CAWSARYEQYF.

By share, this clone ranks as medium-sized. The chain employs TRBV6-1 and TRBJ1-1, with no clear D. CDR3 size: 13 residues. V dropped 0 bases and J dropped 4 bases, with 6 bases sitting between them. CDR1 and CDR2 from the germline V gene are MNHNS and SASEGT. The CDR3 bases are TGTGCCAGCAGTGAAGCGCAAGGCACTGAAGCTTTCTTT. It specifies CASSEAQGTEAFF.

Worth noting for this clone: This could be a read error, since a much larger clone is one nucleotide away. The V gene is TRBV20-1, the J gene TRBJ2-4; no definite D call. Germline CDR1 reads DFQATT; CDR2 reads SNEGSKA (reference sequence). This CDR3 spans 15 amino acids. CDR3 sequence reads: CSDRAGVANKNIQYF. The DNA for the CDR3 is TGCAGTGATAGAGCCGGCGTAGCAAACAAAAACATTCAGTACTTC.

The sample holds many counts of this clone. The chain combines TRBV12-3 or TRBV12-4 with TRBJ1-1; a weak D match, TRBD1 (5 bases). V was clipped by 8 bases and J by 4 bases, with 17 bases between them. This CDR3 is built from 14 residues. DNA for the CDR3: TGTGCCAGCCATGGGGCAGCCGTTTCCACTGAAGCTTTCTTT. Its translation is CASHGAAVSTEAFF.

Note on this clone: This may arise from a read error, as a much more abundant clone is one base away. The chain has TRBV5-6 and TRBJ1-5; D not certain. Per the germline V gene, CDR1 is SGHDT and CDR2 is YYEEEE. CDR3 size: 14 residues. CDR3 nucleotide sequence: TGTGCCAGCAGCTTGGGACGGGCCAATCATCCCCAGCATTTT. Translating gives CASSLGRANHPQHF.

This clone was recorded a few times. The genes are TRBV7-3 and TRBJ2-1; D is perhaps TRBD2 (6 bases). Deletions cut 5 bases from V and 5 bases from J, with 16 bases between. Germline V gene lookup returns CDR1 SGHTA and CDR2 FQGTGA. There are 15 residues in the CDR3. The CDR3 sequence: CASSRDLPGDNEQFF. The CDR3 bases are TGTGCCAGCAGCCGGGACTTGCCTGGGGACAATGAGCAGTTCTTC.

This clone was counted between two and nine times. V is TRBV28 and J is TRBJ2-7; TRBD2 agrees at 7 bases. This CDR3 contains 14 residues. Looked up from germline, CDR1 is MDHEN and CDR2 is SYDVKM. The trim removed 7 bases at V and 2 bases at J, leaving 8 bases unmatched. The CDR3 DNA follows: TGTGCCAGCACCCTAGTGGGGAGGGCCTACGAGCAGTACTTC. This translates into CASTLVGRAYEQYF.

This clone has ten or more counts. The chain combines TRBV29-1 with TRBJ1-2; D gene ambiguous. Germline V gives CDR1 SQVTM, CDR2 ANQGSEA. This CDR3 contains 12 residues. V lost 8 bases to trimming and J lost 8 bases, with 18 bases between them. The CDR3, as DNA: TGCAGCTGCCACGTGCCCAAAGGGGGCTACACCTTC. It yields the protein CSCHVPKGGYTF.

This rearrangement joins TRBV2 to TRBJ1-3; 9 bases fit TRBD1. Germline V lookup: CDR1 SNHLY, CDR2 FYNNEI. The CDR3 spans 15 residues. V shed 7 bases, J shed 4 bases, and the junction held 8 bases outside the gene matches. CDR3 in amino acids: CASIPTGGIGNTIYF. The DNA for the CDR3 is TGTGCCAGCATTCCGACAGGGGGGATCGGAAACACCATATATTTT.

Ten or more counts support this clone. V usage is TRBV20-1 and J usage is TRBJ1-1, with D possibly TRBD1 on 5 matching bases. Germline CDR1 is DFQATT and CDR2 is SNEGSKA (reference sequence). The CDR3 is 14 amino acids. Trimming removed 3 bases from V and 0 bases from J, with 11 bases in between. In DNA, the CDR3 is TGCAGTGCTAGCGGTGGGACCATGAACACTGAAGCTTTCTTT. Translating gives CSASGGTMNTEAFF.

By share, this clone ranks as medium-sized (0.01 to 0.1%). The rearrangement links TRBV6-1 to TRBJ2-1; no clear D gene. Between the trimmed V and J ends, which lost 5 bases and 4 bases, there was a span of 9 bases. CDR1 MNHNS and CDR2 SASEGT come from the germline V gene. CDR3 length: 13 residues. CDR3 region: CASSTGLYNEQFF. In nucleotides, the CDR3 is TGTGCCAGCAGTACGGGCCTTTACAATGAGCAGTTCTTC.

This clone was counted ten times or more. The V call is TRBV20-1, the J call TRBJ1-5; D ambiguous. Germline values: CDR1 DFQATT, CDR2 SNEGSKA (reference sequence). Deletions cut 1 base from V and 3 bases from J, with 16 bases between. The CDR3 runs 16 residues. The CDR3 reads CSARAIGQVYNQPQHF. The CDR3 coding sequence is TGCAGTGCTAGAGCTATAGGGCAGGTCTACAATCAGCCCCAGCATTTT.

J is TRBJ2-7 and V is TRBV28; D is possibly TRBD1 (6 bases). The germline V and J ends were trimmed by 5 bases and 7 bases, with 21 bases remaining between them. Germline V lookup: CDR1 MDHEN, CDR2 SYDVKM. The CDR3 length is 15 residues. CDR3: CASSSLSKGGREQYF. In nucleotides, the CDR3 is TGTGCCAGCAGTAGCCTTTCGAAAGGGGGAAGAGAGCAGTACTTC.

CDR3 coding DNA: TGTGCCACCAGCCCAGGGGACCTCTACGAGCAGTACTTC. It translates to CATSPGDLYEQYF. The chain joins TRBV24-1 to TRBJ2-7, with D possibly being TRBD1 (6 bases). With 7 bases removed from V and 3 bases from J, the gap between germline ends came to 12 bases. The CDR3 has 13 residues. Germline V gene lookup returns CDR1 KGHDR and CDR2 SFDVKD.